The T cell receptor (beta chain) under discussion was sequenced for a study of regulatory T cells in long-lasting Graves disease. Study-wide background: Those Graves' patients who were newly diagnosed had been on antithyroid drugs under 3 months.

In its sample, this clonotype was seen once. Its specificity is not known. Time point described: newly diagnosed GD, antithyroid drugs for less than 3 months. Following extraction of RNA from PBMCs, that RNA was used to make the TCR library. According to the study, TCR beta libraries were built with iRepertoire HTBI primers and CDR3-region Arm-PCR. MiXCR was run by TCRdb on the multiplex PCR reads, yielding one entry per CDR3 protein. Of 400,000 to 550,000 distinct CDR3 sequences in the sample, under 15% were seen once. CDR1 LGHNA and CDR2 YNFKEQ come from the germline V gene. Deletions cut 4 bases from V and 5 bases from J, with 12 bases between. CDR3 length: 13 amino acids. General study results and limits: Newly diagnosed disease favored TRBV20-1 and TRBJ2-1 over persistent disease.

This same sample was also taken into another study, of T cells in Graves' hyperthyroidism and ophthalmopathy. That paper adds: Among thyroid clonotypes expanded above 0.001, most also appeared in blood.

The sequencing here drew on peripheral blood mononuclear cells (PBMCs), taken at new diagnosis, from a patient treated with antithyroid drugs. The TCR sequence derives from a woman aged 25 to 45 with Graves disease. V is TRBV4-2 and J is TRBJ2-7, with no clear D. The CDR3 DNA is TGTGCCAGCAGCCCCCCCACTGGAGACGAGCAGTACTTC. Translation: CASSPPTGDEQYF.